This is a list of T cell receptor beta chains from one sample in a study of human T cells and chemical hapten exposure. TCRdb fed the RACE reads into MiXCR, producing one record per CDR3 protein. The sample comprises tens of thousands of distinct CDR3 sequences, roughly 10% of which are singletons, and over 15% rests with the top ten. Sequenced here: whole blood, sampled in connection with sensitization to the hapten diphenylcyclopropenone (DPC). The receptors come from a middle-aged woman with alopecia areata. Some clones in this sample may be carry-over from other donors' samples. Each CDR3 is given with its conserved first and last residue. A D gene is named only where the DNA matches it firmly. A clone size is listed for some rows: how often the clone was seen (once, few, many), or a class if it is expanded.

D: TRBD1; V: TRBV28; J: TRBJ2-2; size: many; DNA: TGTGCCAGCATCCTAACCGGGACAGCTACCGGGGAGCTGTTTTTT; CDR3: CASILTGTATGELFF
D: .; V: TRBV2; J: TRBJ1-5; size: .; DNA: TGTGCCAGCAGCGCGGGACTTACCAATCAGCCCCAGCATTTT; CDR3: CASSAGLTNQPQHF
D: TRBD1; V: TRBV14; J: TRBJ2-3; size: few; DNA: TGTGCCAGCAGCCACCCGGGACAGGGCGCCGCAGATACGCAGTATTTT; CDR3: CASSHPGQGAADTQYF
D: .; V: TRBV4-1; J: TRBJ1-1; size: .; DNA: TGCGCCAGCAGCCAAGATCGGTTGGCAGGGAACACTGAAGCTTTCTTT; CDR3: CASSQDRLAGNTEAFF
D: .; V: TRBV7-2; J: TRBJ1-2; size: many; DNA: TGTGCCAGCAGCTTGGTAAAGAGCCTATATGGCTACACCTTC; CDR3: CASSLVKSLYGYTF
D: .; V: TRBV20-1; J: TRBJ2-1; size: medium-sized; DNA: TGCAGTGCTCAAGCGGAGACAAACAATGAGCAGTTCTTC; CDR3: CSAQAETNNEQFF
D: .; V: TRBV4-3; J: TRBJ1-6; size: .; DNA: TGCGCCAGCAGCCAGGATCTCCCGTGGGAGGGGGAAAGGAAGGCCTATAATTCACCCCTCCACTTT; CDR3: CASSQDLPWEGERKAYNSPLHF
D: TRBD1; V: TRBV20-1; J: TRBJ2-5; size: .; DNA: TGCAGTGCTAGAGATAGCAACAGGGGGCTGGAGACCCAGTACTTC; CDR3: CSARDSNRGLETQYF
D: TRBD1; V: TRBV28; J: TRBJ2-7; size: .; DNA: TGTGCCAGCAGCTCGTCCGGGACAGGGAACGAGCAGTACTTC; CDR3: CASSSSGTGNEQYF
D: .; V: TRBV4-1; J: TRBJ2-4; size: few; DNA: TGCGCCAGCAGCCAAGGAGGCCGTTTTTTCAACATTCAGTACTTC; CDR3: CASSQGGRFFNIQYF
D: .; V: TRBV6-6; J: TRBJ2-6; size: few; DNA: TGTGCCAGCAGAGAAACAGGGATTGGGGCCAACGTCCTGACTTTC; CDR3: CASRETGIGANVLTF
D: .; V: TRBV20-1; J: TRBJ2-3; size: .; DNA: TGCAGTGCTAGAGCAGGGACAAGTACGGGAGATACGCAGTATTTT; CDR3: CSARAGTSTGDTQYF
D: .; V: TRBV12-3/TRBV12-4; J: TRBJ2-1; size: many; DNA: TGTGCCAGCAGTCAATGGTCCAGCCGGAGCTCCTACAATGAGCAGTTCTTC; CDR3: CASSQWSSRSSYNEQFF
D: TRBD1; V: TRBV20-1; J: TRBJ1-1; size: many; DNA: TGCAGTGCGGAACCTGGGACAGGGGGTCGGTACACTGAAGCTTTCTTT; CDR3: CSAEPGTGGRYTEAFF
D: .; V: TRBV6-5; J: TRBJ2-6; size: .; DNA: TGTGCCACCATCAGAACCCATGCTGCCAGGGGCATGTTCGGAGGGGCCAACGTCCTGACTTTC; CDR3: CATIRTHAARGMFGGANVLTF
D: .; V: TRBV27; J: TRBJ2-2; size: many; DNA: TGTGCCAGCAGTTTTTGGGGGGTTCCGGGCCGGGAGCTGTTTTTT; CDR3: CASSFWGVPGRELFF
D: .; V: TRBV4-1; J: TRBJ1-1; size: few; DNA: TGCGCCAGCAGCCAAGATCTTAAGGAAGCTTTCTTT; CDR3: CASSQDLKEAFF
D: .; V: TRBV4-1; J: TRBJ1-4; size: many; DNA: TGCGCCAGCAGCCAAGTATCGGGCAGGGGTGGTACTAATGAAAAACTGTTTTTT; CDR3: CASSQVSGRGGTNEKLFF